This entry lists 3 T cell receptor beta chains sequenced from one sample in a study of radiotherapy plus CTLA-4 blockade in lung cancer. Assay used: immunoSEQ multiplex PCR; TCRdb lists only in-frame clones, some missing. The sample consists of over 60,000 clones, around 87% of them appearing once. The material sequenced was peripheral blood, taken from a patient treated with radiotherapy plus ipilimumab. Source of these receptors: a human donor with non-small cell lung cancer who had stable disease on radiotherapy plus ipilimumab.

This sequence joins TRBV7-2 and TRBJ2-7, with TRBD2 matching over 9 bases. The V segment lost 4 bases and the J segment 5 bases; nucleotides outside the gene matches: 12. Germline-derived CDR1 and CDR2 are SGHTA and FQGNSA. This CDR3 has 16 residues. For the CDR3, the DNA is TGTGCCAGCAGCTCCCGACTGGCGGGGGGGCCCCACGAGCAGTACTTC. Translating it yields CASSSRLAGGPHEQYF.

The V and J genes are TRBV6-6 and TRBJ2-3; weak D call: TRBD2 (6 bases). CDR3 size: 13 residues. Germline-derived CDR1 and CDR2 are MNHNY and SVGAGI (reference sequence). V dropped 10 bases and J dropped 1 base, with 12 bases sitting between them. The DNA of the CDR3 is TGTGCCACGGAGGAGCGGGGCACAGATACGCAGTATTTT. Translated: CATEERGTDTQYF.

The chain employs TRBV7-5 and TRBJ1-5; TRBD1 was called by the table and not checked on the DNA. TRBV7-5 counts as a pseudogene. The CDR3 length is 12 residues. CDR3 residues: CVRSLGGQPQHF. In DNA form, the CDR3 reads TGTGTCAGAAGCTTAGGGGGCCAGCCCCAGCATTTT.